This TCR beta chain was recovered during a study of blood T cell repertoires in COVID-19. The method was immunoSEQ multiplex PCR; TCRdb's version includes in-frame clones alone and lacks a portion of them. The sample consists of around 260,000 clones, about nine tenths of them appearing once. V lost 4 bases to trimming and J lost 4 bases, with 8 bases between them. There are 13 residues in the CDR3. J is TRBJ1-5 and V is TRBV12-3 or TRBV12-4; no clear D gene. Sequences were obtained from peripheral blood. The sequence was collected from a woman between 40 and 50 years old who had recovered from COVID-19. The CDR3 DNA is TGTGCCAGCAGTTACGCAGCGAATCAGCCCCAGCATTTT. Translated: CASSYAANQPQHF.